The rows below give T cell receptor beta chains drawn from one sample of a study of blood T cell repertoires in COVID-19. Only in-frame clones appear in the TCRdb table, and some are missing; sequencing was by immunoSEQ multiplex PCR. Of 200,000 to 250,000 clones detected, 70% to 90% appear once; the ten largest clones hold roughly a tenth. The sequenced material came from peripheral blood. These receptors originate from a woman aged 45-65 years with COVID-19, enrolled during active disease. Both conserved end residues are part of each CDR3. The order of the fields is CDR3 DNA, CDR3 protein, D gene, J gene, clone size, CDR3 length, V gene. A D gene is named only where the DNA matches it firmly. Part of the rows lack a size; the others show once, few, many or a class for expanded clones.

TGTGCCAGCAGCGGGCGGGGGGGCCCTAACTATGGCTACACCTTC	CASSGRGGPNYGYTF	.	TRBJ1-2	.	15	TRBV27
TGCGCCAGCAGGGGGAAAGAGGGGGCAAACTATGGCTACACCTTC	CASRGKEGANYGYTF	TRBD1	TRBJ1-2	once	15	TRBV5-1
TGTGCCAGCAGGCCCCTCGAGGGAACTGAAGCTTTCTTT	CASRPLEGTEAFF	.	TRBJ1-1	once	13	TRBV6-5
TGTGCCAGCAGTGCCGCCGGGACAGGGACGGGTGAAGCTTTCTTT	CASSAAGTGTGEAFF	TRBD1	TRBJ1-1	few	15	TRBV2
TGCGCCAGCAGCCAAGATAGGGCCGGGACAACCTATAATTCACCCCTCCACTTT	CASSQDRAGTTYNSPLHF	.	TRBJ1-6	.	18	TRBV4-1
TGTGCCAGCAGCGTAGAAAGTCGGGGATTAGGGGGCCTTTCCTACAATGAGCAGTTCTTC	CASSVESRGLGGLSYNEQFF	TRBD1	TRBJ2-1	.	20	TRBV9
TGTGCCAGCATTAATCCTTTCCGGGACAGTTATGGCTACACCTTC	CASINPFRDSYGYTF	TRBD1	TRBJ1-2	.	15	TRBV2
TGTGCCAGCAGCTTAGTCCCCGTATTAAGGGGTCAAGAGACCCAGTACTTC	CASSLVPVLRGQETQYF	.	TRBJ2-5	.	17	TRBV11-3
TGTGCCAGCAGCGTAGGAAAGACTAATAACAATGAGCAGTTCTTC	CASSVGKTNNNEQFF	.	TRBJ2-1	once	15	TRBV9
TGTGCCTGTTCGGAGGGAGGGCTACAGTCCGGGGAGCTGTTTTTT	CACSEGGLQSGELFF	TRBD2	TRBJ2-2	.	15	TRBV19
TGTGCTAGTGGTTTGGTACCTAGCGGGCCCACAGATACGCAGTATTTT	CASGLVPSGPTDTQYF	TRBD2	TRBJ2-3	.	16	TRBV12-5
TGTGCCAGCAGCCCCACAGGGGCTACCTACGAGCAGTACTTC	CASSPTGATYEQYF	TRBD1	TRBJ2-7	.	14	TRBV13
TGTGCCAGCAGCCGGGAATCCTATAATTCACCCCTCCACTTT	CASSRESYNSPLHF	.	TRBJ1-6	few	14	TRBV7-9
TGTGCCAGCAGCCTCCGGGACAGGGGGTATTCACCCCTCCACTTT	CASSLRDRGYSPLHF	TRBD1	TRBJ1-6	.	15	TRBV5-5
TGTGCCAGCAGTGGGGCGGGACTAGCGGGACCAGATACGCAGTATTTT	CASSGAGLAGPDTQYF	TRBD2	TRBJ2-3	.	16	TRBV2
TGTGCCAGCAGTCGACTAGGTTCCTACGAGCAGTACTTC	CASSRLGSYEQYF	.	TRBJ2-7	.	13	TRBV11-3
TGTGCCAGCAGCAGGGGGGGCGGGACGGCGATAAAACTGTTTTTT	CASSRGGGTAIKLFF	.	TRBJ1-4	.	15	TRBV7-8
TGTGCCAGCAGCCATCCCAGAGGGGACAGGGGCCCGATCAACACCGGGGAGCTGTTTTTT	CASSHPRGDRGPINTGELFF	TRBD1	TRBJ2-2	few	20	TRBV14